These T cell receptor beta chains were read from a single sample in a study of cytomegalovirus exposure and HLA in healthy donors. The repertoire was sequenced with immunoSEQ multiplex PCR; TCRdb's copy has only in-frame clones and lacks some. The table shows 130,000 to 150,000 clones, with about four fifths occurring only once. The sample consisted of PBMCs. The receptor set was obtained from a man aged 40-49 years in good health and CMV-seronegative. CDR3s include the opening cysteine and the closing phenylalanine or tryptophan. The order of the fields is D gene, V gene, J gene, clone size, CDR3 DNA, CDR3 protein. The D gene is left open where the match is weak. The size entry is marked missing in some rows and otherwise reads once, few, many or a size class.

>-|TRBV6-1|TRBJ2-5|-
TGTGCCAGCAGTGAAGGTGGCAGCCAAGAGACCCAGTACTTC
CASSEGGSQETQYF
>TRBD1|TRBV5-6|TRBJ1-5|once
TGTGCCAGCAGCCGTATGACAGGGGGCCGGGGCAATCAGCCCCAGCATTTT
CASSRMTGGRGNQPQHF
>TRBD2|TRBV9|TRBJ2-1|-
TGTGCCAGCAGCGTATCTAGCGGGGCCTACAATGAGCAGTTCTTC
CASSVSSGAYNEQFF
>TRBD1|TRBV5-6|TRBJ2-4|few
TGTGCCAGCAGCTTGGGGCCGGACAGGTCAGAAAACATTCAGTACTTC
CASSLGPDRSENIQYF
>TRBD1|TRBV5-4|TRBJ1-1|-
TGTGCCAGCAGCTTGAGACAGGGGGAAAGGGGTTTCTTT
CASSLRQGERGFF
>TRBD2|TRBV7-3|TRBJ2-2|-
TGTGCCAGCAGCGCTCAAATAGCGGGGACCGGGGAGCTGTTTTTT
CASSAQIAGTGELFF
>TRBD1|TRBV9|TRBJ1-4|-
TGTGCCAGCAGCGTCCAGGGGGCTGCTAATGAAAAACTGTTTTTT
CASSVQGAANEKLFF
>TRBD1|TRBV28|TRBJ2-3|once
TGTGCCAGCAGTTCCCCAGGGGGTGCAGATACGCAGTATTTT
CASSSPGGADTQYF
>-|TRBV7-7|TRBJ2-7|-
TGTGCTAGCAGCCCCTACCCGGAGGGGAGGTACGAGCAGTACTTC
CASSPYPEGRYEQYF
>TRBD2|TRBV11-2|TRBJ2-2|-
TGTGCCAGCACCTCCCGGGGGGGGCGTCCTACCGGGGAGCTGTTTTTT
CASTSRGGRPTGELFF
>-|TRBV19|TRBJ2-6|-
TGTGCCAGTAGTTTCCAGGGTGTCGGGGCCAACGTCCTGACTTTC
CASSFQGVGANVLTF
>TRBD2|TRBV29-1|TRBJ2-2|-
TGCAGCGCTCCGGGGTTGGCGGGGGGGCGGAACGGGGAGCTGTTTTTT
CSAPGLAGGRNGELFF
>-|TRBV2|TRBJ2-3|-
TGTGCCAGCAGTGAGGAGGGCACAGATACGCAGTATTTT
CASSEEGTDTQYF
>-|TRBV10-3|TRBJ1-5|-
TGTGCCATCAGTGAGTCGAGAGGTAGCAATCAGCCCCAGCATTTT
CAISESRGSNQPQHF
>-|TRBV9|TRBJ2-7|-
TGTGCCAGCAGCCTAGGTTTGAGGGACGAGCAGTACTTC
CASSLGLRDEQYF
>-|TRBV7-9|TRBJ1-2|once
TGTGCCAGCAGCTTAGTCCTGGGGAGTGATGGCTACACCTTC
CASSLVLGSDGYTF
>-|TRBV7-6|TRBJ2-1|few
TGTGCCAGCAGCCAACCCCCGACCCTACCGTCTAGCAAGAACAATGAGCAGTTCTTC
CASSQPPTLPSSKNNEQFF
>TRBD2|TRBV7-8|TRBJ2-5|once
TGTGCCAGCAGCTTAGTGGCGGGGGGTGGACAAGAGACCCAGTACTTC
CASSLVAGGGQETQYF
>-|TRBV2|TRBJ1-2|-
TGTGCCAGCAGTGAATCTAACGCTTACTATGGCTACACCTTC
CASSESNAYYGYTF
>-|TRBV5-4|TRBJ2-7|-
TGTGCCAGCAGCTTGGCCGGGGGCGGGGGTTACGAGCAGTACTTC
CASSLAGGGGYEQYF
>-|TRBV28|TRBJ2-7|-
TGTGCCAGCAGTTTATGGGGGGGTCACGAGCAGTACTTC
CASSLWGGHEQYF
>-|TRBV2|TRBJ1-6|-
TGTGCCAGCAGTGAAGGAGTACTTATTGCTAATTCACCCCTCCACTTT
CASSEGVLIANSPLHF
>TRBD1|TRBV2|TRBJ2-6|many
TGTGCCAGCAATGGTAGGGGACAGGGGACTGGGGCCAACGTCCTGACTTTC
CASNGRGQGTGANVLTF
>-|TRBV5-4|TRBJ2-3|-
TGTGCCAGCAGCCCGGCGGGATTAACAGATACGCAGTATTTT
CASSPAGLTDTQYF
>-|TRBV18|TRBJ1-2|-
TGTGCCAGCTCACCATCTGCTGACACGGGAAACTATGGCTACACCTTC
CASSPSADTGNYGYTF
>-|TRBV19|TRBJ1-3|-
TGTGCCAGTACCGATGCGGGATCTGGAAACACCATATATTTT
CASTDAGSGNTIYF
>-|TRBV28|TRBJ1-4|few
TGTGCCAGCAGCCGGGACATTGACGAAAAACTGTTTTTT
CASSRDIDEKLFF
>-|TRBV7-2|TRBJ1-3|few
TGTGCCAGCAGCTTATCGAACAGTGGTTCTGGAAACACCATATATTTT
CASSLSNSGSGNTIYF
>TRBD1|TRBV6-6|TRBJ1-2|-
TGTGCCAGCAGTTACTCGACGGGACAGGGGGCAGGTGGCTACACCTTC
CASSYSTGQGAGGYTF
>TRBD2|TRBV30|TRBJ2-7|-
TGTGCCTGGAGTTCAACCTCCCAACTAGCGGGGGTAAGGGAGCAGTACTTC
CAWSSTSQLAGVREQYF
>-|TRBV27|TRBJ1-2|-
TGTGCCAGCAGTTTGGCAGGTCCTTATGGCTACACCTTC
CASSLAGPYGYTF
>-|TRBV27|TRBJ2-7|-
TGTGCCAGCAGTTCCTGGGAGGCCGCCCGCCCCTACGAGCAGTACTTC
CASSSWEAARPYEQYF
>-|TRBV27|TRBJ1-1|-
TGTGCCAGCAGTTTAGGATTCGGGGGGCGGACTGAAGCTTTCTTT
CASSLGFGGRTEAFF
>TRBD1|TRBV28|TRBJ1-3|-
TGTGCCAGCAGTTTTTCAAGGACAGGGGTCGGAAACACCATATATTTT
CASSFSRTGVGNTIYF
>-|TRBV4-1|TRBJ1-1|-
TGCGCCAGCAGCCAAGTGGGCCAGGGAAGAGAAGCTTTCTTT
CASSQVGQGREAFF